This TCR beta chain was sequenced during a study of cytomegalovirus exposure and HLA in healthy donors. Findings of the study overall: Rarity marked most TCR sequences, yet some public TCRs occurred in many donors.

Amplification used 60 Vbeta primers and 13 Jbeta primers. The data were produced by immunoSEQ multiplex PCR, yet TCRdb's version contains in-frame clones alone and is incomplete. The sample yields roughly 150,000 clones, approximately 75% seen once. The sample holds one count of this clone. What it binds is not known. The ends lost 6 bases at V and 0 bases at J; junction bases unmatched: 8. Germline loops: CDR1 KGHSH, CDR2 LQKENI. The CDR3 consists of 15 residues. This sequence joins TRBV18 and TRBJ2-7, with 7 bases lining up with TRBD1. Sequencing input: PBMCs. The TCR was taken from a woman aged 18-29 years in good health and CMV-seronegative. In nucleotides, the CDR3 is TGTGCCAGCTCCCATACGACAGGGAGCTCCTACGAGCAGTACTTC. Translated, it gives CASSHTTGSSYEQYF. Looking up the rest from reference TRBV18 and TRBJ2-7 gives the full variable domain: NAGVMQNPRHLVRRRGQEARLRCSPMKGHSHVYWYRQLPEEGLKFMVYLQKENIIDESGMPKERFSAEFPKEGPSILRIQQVVRGDSAAYFCASSHTTGSSYEQYFGPGTRLTVT.